Listed below are T cell receptor beta chains from one sample, sequenced in a study of shared clonotypes between healthy human individuals. Libraries were prepared by immunoSEQ multiplex PCR; TCRdb keeps only in-frame clonotypes and omits some of them. The sample records around 2.1 million clones, approximately 94% being singletons. The sequenced sample was naive CD8+ T cells from PBMCs. These receptors all come from a man aged 18-30 years in good health. Some clones in this sample may be carry-over from other donors' samples. Both conserved end residues are part of each CDR3. D genes are given only for firm matches. The size field is filled for only some rows; it gives once, few, many or a size class.

size	J	D	V	DNA	CDR3
-	TRBJ2-7	TRBD1	TRBV4-1	TGCGCCAGCAGCCCCGACAGGGAGTCGGGCGAGCAGTACTTC	CASSPDRESGEQYF
-	TRBJ1-5	-	TRBV4-1	TGCGCCAGCAGCCCCCGCTTAGGGGAGGGCAATCAGCCCCAGCATTTT	CASSPRLGEGNQPQHF
-	TRBJ1-5	TRBD1	TRBV9	TGTGCCAGCAGCTCCGGGACAGGGTTTAATCAGCCCCAGCATTTT	CASSSGTGFNQPQHF
-	TRBJ2-4	-	TRBV28	TGTGCCAGCAGTTCCCGGGACTTTCCCCCCATTCAGTACTTC	CASSSRDFPPIQYF
-	TRBJ1-1	-	TRBV6-5	TGTGCCAGCAGCTTCACCCTGGACAAGACTGAAGCTTTCTTT	CASSFTLDKTEAFF
-	TRBJ2-4	TRBD1	TRBV7-9	TGTGCCAGCAGAGGACAGGAAAACATTCAGTACTTC	CASRGQENIQYF
-	TRBJ2-7	-	TRBV28	TGTGCCAGCAGTTTTGCCCAAGCCTACGAGCAGTACTTC	CASSFAQAYEQYF
-	TRBJ2-7	TRBD2	TRBV4-1	TGCGCCAGCAGTCCCCGGATAGCGGGAGGAATCTACGAGCAGTACTTC	CASSPRIAGGIYEQYF
few	TRBJ1-1	-	TRBV28	TGTGCCAGCAGGGGGTTCACTGAAGCTTTCTTT	CASRGFTEAFF
-	TRBJ1-5	TRBD1	TRBV27	TGTGCCAGCAGTTTATCGGGGTGGGCGACAGGGGGCAATCAGCCCCAGCATTTT	CASSLSGWATGGNQPQHF
-	TRBJ2-7	-	TRBV7-9	TGTGCCAGCAGCCAAAGCCCGGGCGGTAGGTCCTACGAGCAGTACTTC	CASSQSPGGRSYEQYF
-	TRBJ2-3	-	TRBV28	TGTGCCAGCACGGGTTGGACAGCTAAATCCAGCACAGATACGCAGTATTTT	CASTGWTAKSSTDTQYF
-	TRBJ2-7	-	TRBV7-6	TGTGCCAGCAGCTACATCGGTAACGAGCAGTACTTC	CASSYIGNEQYF
-	TRBJ1-1	-	TRBV2	TGTGCCAGCAGTTTTTCAGGGTACTCACCGAACACTGAAGCTTTCTTT	CASSFSGYSPNTEAFF
once	TRBJ2-1	-	TRBV12-5	TGTGCTAGTGGTGTAAACAATGAGCAGTTCTTC	CASGVNNEQFF
-	TRBJ1-4	-	TRBV7-9	TGTGCCAGCAGCCCCGCTCTCACCTTCCCAACAACTAATGAAAAACTGTTTTTT	CASSPALTFPTTNEKLFF
once	TRBJ2-7	-	TRBV27	TGTGCCAGCAGTCCGGGTGGAGGGGGCTCCTACGAGCAGTACTTC	CASSPGGGGSYEQYF
-	TRBJ2-7	-	TRBV28	TGTGCCAGCAGTTTGTTGGCTAGCTCCTACGAGCAGTACTTC	CASSLLASSYEQYF